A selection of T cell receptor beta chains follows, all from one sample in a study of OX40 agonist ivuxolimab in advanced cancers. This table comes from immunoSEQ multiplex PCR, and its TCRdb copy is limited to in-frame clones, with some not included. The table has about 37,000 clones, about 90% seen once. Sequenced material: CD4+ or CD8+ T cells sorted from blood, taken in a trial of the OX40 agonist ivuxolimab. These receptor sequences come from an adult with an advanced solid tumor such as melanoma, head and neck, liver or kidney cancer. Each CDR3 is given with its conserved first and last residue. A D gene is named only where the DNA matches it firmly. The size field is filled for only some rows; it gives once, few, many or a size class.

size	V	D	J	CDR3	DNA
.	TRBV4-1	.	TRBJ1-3	CASSDTGNTIYF	TGCGCCAGCAGCGACACTGGAAACACCATATATTTT
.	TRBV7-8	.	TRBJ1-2	CASSLEGDGSGYTF	TGTGCCAGCAGCTTAGAGGGGGATGGGAGCGGCTACACCTTC
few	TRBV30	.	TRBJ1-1	CAWSVHKNTEAFF	TGTGCCTGGAGTGTGCACAAGAACACTGAAGCTTTCTTT
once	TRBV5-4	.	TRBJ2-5	CASSFIDPGEETQYF	TGTGCCAGCAGCTTTATAGACCCCGGAGAAGAGACCCAGTACTTC
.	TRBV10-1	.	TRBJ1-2	CASSDRVNYGYTF	TGCGCCAGCAGTGACAGGGTTAACTATGGCTACACCTTC
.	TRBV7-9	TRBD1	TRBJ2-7	CASSLGPGQATSYEQYF	TGTGCCAGCAGCTTGGGTCCGGGACAGGCCACCTCCTACGAGCAGTACTTC
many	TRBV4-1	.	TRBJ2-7	CASSQSRQGTYEQYF	TGCGCCAGCAGCCAAAGTCGTCAGGGGACCTACGAGCAGTACTTC
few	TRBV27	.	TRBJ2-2	CASSLGTNTGELFF	TGTGCCAGCAGTTTGGGAACGAACACCGGGGAGCTGTTTTTT
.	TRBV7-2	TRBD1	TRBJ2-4	CASSLTGGKNIQYF	TGTGCCAGCAGCTTAACAGGGGGGAAAAACATTCAGTACTTC
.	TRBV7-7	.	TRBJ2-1	CASSPEVSLNVEQFF	TGTGCTAGCAGCCCAGAAGTGTCGTTAAATGTAGAGCAGTTCTTC
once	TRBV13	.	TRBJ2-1	CASSSPEGQFF	TGTGCCAGCAGCTCTCCCGAGGGGCAGTTCTTC